This T cell receptor beta chain emerged from a study of blood T cell repertoires in COVID-19. This CDR3 is built from 12 residues. V gave up 4 bases and J gave up 0 bases, with 4 bases separating them. The germline CDR1 and CDR2 sequences are MDHEN and SYDVKM. Under the authors' procedure: Amplification from reference gene primers served as the basis for estimated nucleated cell counts. The protocol was immunoSEQ multiplex PCR, while the TCRdb copy is restricted to in-frame clones and leaves out a portion. Clone size and V and J calls were adopted from that table, with D and trimming inferred from the DNA. The repertoire holds more than 150,000 clones, with 84% as singletons.

The chain joins TRBV28 to TRBJ2-7; no firm D call. The TCR originated in a woman in her forties or fifties who had recovered from COVID-19. Source material: PBMCs or T cells enriched from blood (not recorded which). The CDR3: CASSSVSYEQYF. The CDR3 coding sequence is TGTGCCAGCAGTTCAGTCTCCTACGAGCAGTACTTC.